This is a list of T cell receptor beta chains from one sample in a study of blood T cell repertoires in COVID-19. Here immunoSEQ multiplex PCR was the method, and the copy in TCRdb shows in-frame clones only, minus some. The data hold approximately 140,000 clones, with 84% observed a single time. Sequencing used peripheral blood. The receptors come from a man in his 60s with acute or convalescent COVID-19. Each CDR3 is given with its conserved first and last residue. Fields, in order: CDR3 protein, CDR3 DNA, V gene, J gene, clone size, D gene. D genes are given only for firm matches. Only part of the rows carry a size: once, few, many, or a class if the clone is expanded.

CASSRAGDTQYF,TGCGCCAGCAGCCGAGCGGGAGATACGCAGTATTTT,TRBV5-1,TRBJ2-3,.,.
CASSEGTDTEAFF,TGCGCCAGCAGCGAAGGGACAGACACTGAAGCTTTCTTT,TRBV5-1,TRBJ1-1,.,TRBD1
CASSRGSGNTIYF,TGTGCCAGCAGTCGGGGCTCTGGAAACACCATATATTTT,TRBV12-3/TRBV12-4,TRBJ1-3,.,.
CASRPRGFHYNEQFF,TGTGCCAGCAGGCCACGGGGATTCCATTACAATGAGCAGTTCTTC,TRBV11-3,TRBJ2-1,.,.
CASSLERGDYGYTF,TGTGCCAGCAGCTTGGAACGCGGGGACTATGGCTACACCTTC,TRBV5-4,TRBJ1-2,.,.
CSVPGTGGYEAFF,TGCAGCGTTCCCGGGACAGGGGGATATGAAGCTTTCTTT,TRBV29-1,TRBJ1-1,.,TRBD1
CASFQENTEAFF,TGTGCCAGCTTTCAGGAGAACACTGAAGCTTTCTTT,TRBV6-6,TRBJ1-1,.,.
CAWRRPDSSYGYTF,TGTGCCTGGAGACGGCCAGACTCAAGCTATGGCTACACCTTC,TRBV30,TRBJ1-2,.,.
CASSERRPDTGGHYTF,TGTGCCAGCAGTGAAAGGCGGCCTGACACAGGGGGTCACTACACCTTC,TRBV2,TRBJ1-2,.,TRBD1
CASSYRQGDSPLHF,TGTGCCAGCAGTTACCGACAGGGGGATTCACCCCTCCACTTT,TRBV6-6,TRBJ1-6,.,TRBD1
CASMRGAGGIQETQYF,TGTGCCAGCATGAGGGGGGCAGGGGGTATCCAAGAGACCCAGTACTTC,TRBV5-4,TRBJ2-5,.,.
CASSPGGVQNEKLFF,TGTGCCAGCAGCCCTGGGGGGGTCCAAAATGAAAAACTGTTTTTT,TRBV7-9,TRBJ1-4,.,.
CASSLGGLNTEAFF,TGTGCCAGCAGCTTAGGGGGCTTGAACACTGAAGCTTTCTTT,TRBV7-3,TRBJ1-1,.,.
CASSLSVGAGEKLFF,TGTGCCAGCAGCCTCTCCGTGGGGGCGGGCGAAAAACTGTTTTTT,TRBV14,TRBJ1-4,.,.
CASSNTFAQPQHF,TGTGCCAGCTCTAATACCTTCGCTCAGCCCCAGCATTTT,TRBV27,TRBJ1-5,.,.
CASSVGLAYNEQFF,TGTGCCAGCAGCGTCGGTCTAGCCTACAATGAGCAGTTCTTC,TRBV9,TRBJ2-1,.,.
CASSVVGTSGGTFTDTQYF,TGTGCCAGCAGCGTAGTCGGGACTAGCGGGGGGACCTTCACAGATACGCAGTATTTT,TRBV9,TRBJ2-3,.,TRBD2
CASSPNSGTYEQYF,TGTGCCAGCTCACCTAATAGCGGGACCTACGAGCAGTACTTC,TRBV18,TRBJ2-7,few,TRBD2
CSVEVTGESNQPQHF,TGCAGCGTTGAAGTGACAGGGGAGAGCAATCAGCCCCAGCATTTT,TRBV29-1,TRBJ1-5,.,TRBD1
CASSLEGAGNTEAFF,TGTGCCAGCAGCTTAGAGGGGGCGGGGAACACTGAAGCTTTCTTT,TRBV7-8,TRBJ1-1,few,TRBD1
CSLTLAGADTQYF,TGCAGCCTGACCCTCGCGGGGGCAGATACGCAGTATTTT,TRBV29-1,TRBJ2-3,.,TRBD2
CASSFRPGGSANYGYTF,TGCGCCAGCAGCTTCAGGCCGGGGGGGTCAGCTAACTATGGCTACACCTTC,TRBV5-1,TRBJ1-2,.,.
CATSDSGKRAEAFF,TGTGCCACCAGTGATTCAGGGAAAAGGGCTGAAGCTTTCTTT,TRBV24-1,TRBJ1-1,.,.
CASSLALAGALSYNEQFF,TGTGCCAGCAGCTTGGCACTAGCGGGAGCCCTCTCCTACAATGAGCAGTTCTTC,TRBV5-6,TRBJ2-1,.,TRBD2